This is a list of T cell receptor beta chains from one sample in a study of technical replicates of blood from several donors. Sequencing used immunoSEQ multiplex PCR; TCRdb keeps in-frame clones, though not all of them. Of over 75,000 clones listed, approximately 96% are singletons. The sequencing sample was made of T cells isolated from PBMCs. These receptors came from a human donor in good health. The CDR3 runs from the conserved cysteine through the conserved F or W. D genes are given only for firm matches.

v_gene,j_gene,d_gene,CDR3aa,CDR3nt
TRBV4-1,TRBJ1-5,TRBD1,CASSQRPDRPEEPQHF,TGCGCCAGCAGCCAGAGACCGGACAGGCCAGAGGAGCCCCAGCATTTT
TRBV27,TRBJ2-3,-,CASSITSTDTQYF,TGTGCCAGCAGTATAACTAGCACAGATACGCAGTATTTT
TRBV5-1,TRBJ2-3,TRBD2,CASSSGGSVTDTQYF,TGCGCCAGCAGCTCGGGAGGTTCAGTCACAGATACGCAGTATTTT
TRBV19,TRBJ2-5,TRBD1,CASSTISGTAQETQYF,TGTGCCAGTAGTACAATTTCCGGGACAGCACAAGAGACCCAGTACTTC
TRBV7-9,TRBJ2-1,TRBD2,CASRFARGGSSYNEQFF,TGTGCCAGCAGATTCGCACGGGGGGGGAGCTCCTACAATGAGCAGTTCTTC
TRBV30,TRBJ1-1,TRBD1,CAWSVHPNTGQGTNTEAFF,TGTGCCTGGAGTGTACACCCCAATACAGGACAGGGAACGAACACTGAAGCTTTCTTT
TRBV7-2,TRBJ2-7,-,CASSFLDRVYEQYF,TGTGCCAGCAGCTTCCTCGACAGAGTCTACGAGCAGTACTTC
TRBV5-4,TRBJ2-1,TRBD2,CASSSASGGEEQFF,TGTGCCAGCAGCTCCGCTAGCGGGGGCGAGGAGCAGTTCTTC
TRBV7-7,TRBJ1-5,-,CASSLRIRSNQPQHF,TGTGCTAGCAGCTTGAGGATACGAAGCAATCAGCCCCAGCATTTT
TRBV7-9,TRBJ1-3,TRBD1,CASSSMGTGNSGNTIYF,TGTGCCAGCAGCTCCATGGGGACAGGGAACTCTGGAAACACCATATATTTT
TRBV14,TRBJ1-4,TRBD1,CASSHLSGQGHSKLFF,TGTGCCAGCAGCCACCTTTCGGGACAGGGGCACTCTAAACTGTTTTTT
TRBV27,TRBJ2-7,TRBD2,CASSFTSPGLAGAEQYF,TGTGCCAGCAGTTTTACCTCTCCGGGGCTAGCGGGAGCCGAGCAGTACTTC
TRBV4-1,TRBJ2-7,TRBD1,CASSQDRDSSYEQYF,TGCGCCAGCAGCCAAGATCGGGACAGCTCCTACGAGCAGTACTTC
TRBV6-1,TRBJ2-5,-,CASGLTSTSQETQYF,TGTGCCAGCGGGCTTACTAGCACTAGCCAAGAGACCCAGTACTTC
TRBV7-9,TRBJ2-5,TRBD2,CASSTRLAAQETQYF,TGTGCCAGCAGCACCCGACTAGCGGCACAAGAGACCCAGTACTTC
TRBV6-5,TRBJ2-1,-,CASSFTHSREQFF,TGTGCCAGCAGTTTCACCCATTCGAGGGAGCAGTTCTTC